This T cell receptor beta chain was captured in a study of persistence of HIV-infected CD4 T cells. Study details: A median of 8 years of suppressive ART preceded sampling.

Notes on the study in general: Antigen-responding cells were enriched for degenerate expanded CDR3beta sequences.

Germline CDR1 reads SNHLY; CDR2 reads FYNNEI. The length of the CDR3 is 12 residues. Between the trimmed V and J ends, which lost 8 bases and 3 bases, there was a span of 8 bases. As to this clone: Its cognate antigen is unknown.

This was the immunoSEQ version 4 assay in survey mode. Some clones are missing from TCRdb's copy, which holds only in-frame ones; the method was immunoSEQ multiplex PCR. The top ten clones hold 1.4% of a sample with about 30,000 clones, less than 75% of them seen once. An overlapping HIV-1 Gag peptide pool stimulated these cells at roughly 0.97 ug/peptide/mL. Responding CD4+ T cells were sorted by upregulation of both CD40 ligand and CD69. Donors were HIV-1-infected adults who began suppressive ART during chronic infection. The origin of this receptor is an adult man with HIV who was CMV-seropositive. The sample in question was CD4+ T cells sorted from PBMCs after roughly 18-hour stimulation, obtained from a patient who received antiretroviral therapy. The chain recombines TRBV2 with TRBJ1-5; D not certain. CDR3 sequence: CASRRDNQPQHF. CDR3 nucleotide sequence: TGTGCCAGCCGGAGGGACAATCAGCCCCAGCATTTT.